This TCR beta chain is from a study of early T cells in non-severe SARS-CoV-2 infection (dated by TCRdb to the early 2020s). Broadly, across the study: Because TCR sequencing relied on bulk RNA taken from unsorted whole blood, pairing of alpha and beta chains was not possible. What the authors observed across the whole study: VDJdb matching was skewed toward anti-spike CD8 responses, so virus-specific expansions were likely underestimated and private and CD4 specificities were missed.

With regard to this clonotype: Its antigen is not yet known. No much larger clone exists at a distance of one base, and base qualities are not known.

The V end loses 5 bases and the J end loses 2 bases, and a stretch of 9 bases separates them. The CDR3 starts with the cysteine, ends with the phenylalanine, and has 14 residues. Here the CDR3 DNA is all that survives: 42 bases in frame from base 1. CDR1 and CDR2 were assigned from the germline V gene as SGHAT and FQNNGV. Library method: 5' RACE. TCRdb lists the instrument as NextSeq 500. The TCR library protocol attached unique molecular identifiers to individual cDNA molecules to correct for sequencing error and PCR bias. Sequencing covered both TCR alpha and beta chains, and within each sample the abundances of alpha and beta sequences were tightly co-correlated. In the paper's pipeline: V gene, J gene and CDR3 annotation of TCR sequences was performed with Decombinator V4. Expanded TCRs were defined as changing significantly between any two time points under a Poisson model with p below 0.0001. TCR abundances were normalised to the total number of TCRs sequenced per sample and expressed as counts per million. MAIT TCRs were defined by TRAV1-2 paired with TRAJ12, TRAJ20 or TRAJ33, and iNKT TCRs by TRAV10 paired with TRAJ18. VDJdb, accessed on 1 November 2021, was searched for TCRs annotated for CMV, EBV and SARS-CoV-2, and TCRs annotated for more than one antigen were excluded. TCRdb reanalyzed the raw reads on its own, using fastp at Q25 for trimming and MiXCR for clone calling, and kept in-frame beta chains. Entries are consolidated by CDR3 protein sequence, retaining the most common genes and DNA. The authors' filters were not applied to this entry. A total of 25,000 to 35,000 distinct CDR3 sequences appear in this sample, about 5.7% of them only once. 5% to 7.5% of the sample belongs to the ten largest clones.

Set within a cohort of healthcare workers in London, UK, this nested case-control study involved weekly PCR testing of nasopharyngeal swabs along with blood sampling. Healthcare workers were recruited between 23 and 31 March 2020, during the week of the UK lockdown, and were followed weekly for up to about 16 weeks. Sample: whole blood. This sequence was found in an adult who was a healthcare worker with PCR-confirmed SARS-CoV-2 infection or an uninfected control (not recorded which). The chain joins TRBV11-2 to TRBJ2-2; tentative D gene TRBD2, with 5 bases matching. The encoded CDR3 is CASSPGLNTGELFF. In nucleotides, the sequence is TGTGCCAGCAGCCCCGGACTTAACACCGGGGAGCTGTTTTTT.